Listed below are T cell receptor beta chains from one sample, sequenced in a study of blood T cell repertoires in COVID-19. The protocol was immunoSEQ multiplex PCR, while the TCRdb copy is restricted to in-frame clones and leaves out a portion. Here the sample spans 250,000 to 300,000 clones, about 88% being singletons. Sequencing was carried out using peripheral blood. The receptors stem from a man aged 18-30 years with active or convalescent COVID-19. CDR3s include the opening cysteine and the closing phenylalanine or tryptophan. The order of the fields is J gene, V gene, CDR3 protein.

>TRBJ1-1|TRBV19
CASRYTNTEAFF
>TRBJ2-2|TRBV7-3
CASSRNTGGLSGELFF
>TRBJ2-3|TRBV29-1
CSGGRGRGYTDTQYF
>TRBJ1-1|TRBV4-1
CASGPANTEAFF
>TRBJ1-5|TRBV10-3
CAIKGDSRDQPQHF
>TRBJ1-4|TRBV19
CASSLFGRGIGEKLFF
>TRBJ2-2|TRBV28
CASRGPDHTGYSGELFF
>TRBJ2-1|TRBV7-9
CASSLRGREQFF
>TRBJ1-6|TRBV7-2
CASSLRQGFSPLHF
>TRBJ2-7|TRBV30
CAWNLQGRAAEQYF
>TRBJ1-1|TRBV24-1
CATSDFPGTEAFF
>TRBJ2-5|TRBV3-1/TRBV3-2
CASSQGNSGSLETQYF
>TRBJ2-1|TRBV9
CASSAGTIHNEQFF
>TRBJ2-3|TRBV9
CASSVSSGSTDTQYF
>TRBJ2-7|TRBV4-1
CATGTTYDEQYF
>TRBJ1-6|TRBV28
CASSAGTVSSYNSPLHF
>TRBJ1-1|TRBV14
CASSPRGLGTEAFF
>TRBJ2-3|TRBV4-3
CASSHRGEGTDTQYF
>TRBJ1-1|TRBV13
CASSQRTEAFF
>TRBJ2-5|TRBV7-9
CASSIAGGQETQYF
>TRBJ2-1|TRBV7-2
CASSSGLAGVGTNEQFF
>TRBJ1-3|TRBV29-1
CSVEQGTGNTIYF
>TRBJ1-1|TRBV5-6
CASSLGTGNTEAFF
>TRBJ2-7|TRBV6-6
CASSLRQGFGYEQYF
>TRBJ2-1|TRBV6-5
CASSLTTHRNEQFF
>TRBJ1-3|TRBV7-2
CASSQGSSASGNTIYF
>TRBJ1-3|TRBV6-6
CASHEGGRHNIYF
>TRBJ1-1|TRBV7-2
CASSPGYRPASTEAFF
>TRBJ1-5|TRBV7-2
CASSLNGPQPQHF
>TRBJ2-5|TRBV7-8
CASSLARETQYF
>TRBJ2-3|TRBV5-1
CASSLGSGGTQYF
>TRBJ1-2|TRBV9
CASSSSGQNYGYTF
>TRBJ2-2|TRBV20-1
CSASRRLTGELFF
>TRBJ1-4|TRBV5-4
CASSLQGIEEKLFF
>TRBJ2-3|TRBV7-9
CASSGRRTSGGRGTDTQYF
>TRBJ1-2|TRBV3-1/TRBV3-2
CASSQDDRDRGYTF
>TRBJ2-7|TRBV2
CASRSGIAHSYEQYF
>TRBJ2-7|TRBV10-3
CATRLAGAYEQYF
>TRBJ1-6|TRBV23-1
CASSHHRRGRAYNSPLHF
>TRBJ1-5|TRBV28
CASSLLGQSNQPQHF
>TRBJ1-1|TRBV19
CASSALTGLNTEAFF
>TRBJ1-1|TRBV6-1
CASSEDMGTEAFF